The rows below give T cell receptor beta chains drawn from one sample of a study of response to subunit inactivated influenza vaccine. TCRdb re-called the RT-PCR reads through MiXCR, storing one row per CDR3 protein. The sample lists a few hundred thousand distinct CDR3 sequences, around a fifth occurring once. The sequencing here drew on PBMCs from blood, taken about 20 months after vaccination. These receptors were obtained from a man aged 50 to 69 who received an inactivated influenza vaccine. Both conserved end residues are part of each CDR3. The D gene is left open where the match is weak. Size is stated for part of the rows, as once, few or many counts, or as a class when the clone is expanded.

V gene: TRBV6-1
D gene: TRBD2
J gene: TRBJ2-1
clone size: -
CDR3 protein: CASSNGLEYNEQFF
CDR3 DNA: TGTGCCAGCAGCAACGGACTAGAGTACAATGAGCAGTTCTTC

V gene: TRBV3-1
D gene: -
J gene: TRBJ2-3
clone size: -
CDR3 protein: CASSQAGGAVGTQYF
CDR3 DNA: TGTGCCAGCAGCCAAGCGGGGGGCGCCGTGGGTACGCAGTATTTT

V gene: TRBV28
D gene: -
J gene: TRBJ1-1
clone size: many
CDR3 protein: CASSFTVTEAFF
CDR3 DNA: TGTGCCAGCAGTTTTACGGTCACTGAAGCTTTCTTT

V gene: TRBV7-2
D gene: -
J gene: TRBJ1-2
clone size: few
CDR3 protein: CASSPREYGYTF
CDR3 DNA: TGTGCCAGCAGCCCTAGGGAATATGGCTACACCTTC

V gene: TRBV5-1
D gene: -
J gene: TRBJ2-5
clone size: -
CDR3 protein: CASSPGEQTQYF
CDR3 DNA: TGCGCCAGCAGCCCGGGAGAACAGACCCAGTACTTC

V gene: TRBV7-9
D gene: -
J gene: TRBJ1-1
clone size: few
CDR3 protein: CASSFDRREAFF
CDR3 DNA: TGTGCCAGCAGCTTTGACAGACGGGAAGCTTTCTTT

V gene: TRBV20-1
D gene: -
J gene: TRBJ2-1
clone size: -
CDR3 protein: CSAPGVSSNEQFF
CDR3 DNA: TGCAGTGCTCCTGGGGTCTCCTCCAATGAGCAGTTCTTC

V gene: TRBV20-1
D gene: -
J gene: TRBJ2-2
clone size: few
CDR3 protein: CSASERPAKRTGELFF
CDR3 DNA: TGCAGTGCTAGCGAACGGCCGGCCAAGAGAACCGGGGAGCTGTTTTTT

V gene: TRBV30
D gene: -
J gene: TRBJ1-1
clone size: many
CDR3 protein: CAWSIDRRNTEAFF
CDR3 DNA: TGTGCCTGGAGTATCGACAGGAGGAACACTGAAGCTTTCTTT

V gene: TRBV28
D gene: -
J gene: TRBJ2-7
clone size: once
CDR3 protein: CASSGGLWGFNEQYF
CDR3 DNA: TGTGCCAGCAGTGGGGGGTTGTGGGGTTTTAACGAGCAGTACTTC

V gene: TRBV12-3/TRBV12-4
D gene: TRBD1
J gene: TRBJ2-5
clone size: few
CDR3 protein: CASSSPRQGAGETQYF
CDR3 DNA: TGTGCCAGCAGTTCGCCTCGACAGGGGGCGGGGGAGACCCAGTACTTC

V gene: TRBV12-3/TRBV12-4
D gene: TRBD1
J gene: TRBJ1-4
clone size: few
CDR3 protein: CASSSGTGINEKLFF
CDR3 DNA: TGTGCCAGCAGTTCCGGGACAGGGATTAATGAAAAACTGTTTTTT

V gene: TRBV5-1
D gene: TRBD1
J gene: TRBJ1-4
clone size: -
CDR3 protein: CASSPPSGGSNEKLFF
CDR3 DNA: TGCGCCAGCAGCCCCCCTTCAGGGGGCTCTAATGAAAAACTGTTTTTT

V gene: TRBV6-2/TRBV6-3
D gene: -
J gene: TRBJ1-4
clone size: -
CDR3 protein: CASSYSRPNEKLFF
CDR3 DNA: TGTGCCAGCAGTTACTCGAGGCCCAATGAAAAACTGTTTTTT

V gene: TRBV28
D gene: TRBD1
J gene: TRBJ1-3
clone size: -
CDR3 protein: CASSLGQALSGNTIYF
CDR3 DNA: TGTGCCAGCAGCCTGGGACAGGCTCTCTCTGGAAACACCATATATTTT

V gene: TRBV2
D gene: -
J gene: TRBJ2-5
clone size: -
CDR3 protein: CASSEGGAVTETQYF
CDR3 DNA: TGTGCCAGCAGTGAAGGGGGGGCCGTTACGGAGACCCAGTACTTC

V gene: TRBV29-1
D gene: -
J gene: TRBJ2-7
clone size: -
CDR3 protein: CSGIHSYEQYF
CDR3 DNA: TGCAGCGGAATTCACTCCTACGAGCAGTACTTC

V gene: TRBV6-1
D gene: -
J gene: TRBJ2-3
clone size: -
CDR3 protein: CASSLRALSTSTDTQYF
CDR3 DNA: TGTGCCAGCAGTCTCCGGGCCTTAAGTACTAGCACAGATACGCAGTATTTT

V gene: TRBV12-3/TRBV12-4
D gene: -
J gene: TRBJ2-1
clone size: -
CDR3 protein: CASSFRRDEQFF
CDR3 DNA: TGTGCCAGCAGTTTTCGGCGGGATGAGCAGTTCTTC

V gene: TRBV7-9
D gene: TRBD1
J gene: TRBJ1-3
clone size: many
CDR3 protein: CASSSGQGNTIYF
CDR3 DNA: TGTGCCAGCAGCTCGGGACAGGGAAACACCATATATTTT

V gene: TRBV4-3
D gene: -
J gene: TRBJ1-2
clone size: many
CDR3 protein: CASSQGGQGYYGYTF
CDR3 DNA: TGCGCCAGCAGCCAAGGCGGCCAGGGCTACTATGGCTACACCTTC

V gene: TRBV18
D gene: -
J gene: TRBJ2-7
clone size: -
CDR3 protein: CASSPPSEAYEQYF
CDR3 DNA: TGTGCCAGCTCACCACCTTCAGAAGCCTACGAGCAGTACTTC

V gene: TRBV12-3/TRBV12-4
D gene: -
J gene: TRBJ1-2
clone size: -
CDR3 protein: CASSLDGVNGYTF
CDR3 DNA: TGTGCCAGCAGCTTAGACGGGGTGAATGGCTACACCTTC

V gene: TRBV27
D gene: -
J gene: TRBJ1-1
clone size: -
CDR3 protein: CASSLWERGKAFF
CDR3 DNA: TGTGCCAGCAGTTTATGGGAACGTGGTAAGGCTTTCTTT